The rows below give T cell receptor beta chains drawn from one sample of a study of blood T cell repertoires in COVID-19. The protocol was immunoSEQ multiplex PCR, while the TCRdb copy is restricted to in-frame clones and leaves out a portion. The sample consists of 59,000 or so clones, about 81% of them appearing once. Sequencing was performed on peripheral blood. Every receptor here comes from a human donor in a cohort sampled during active COVID-19. Both conserved end residues are trimmed from each CDR3. A clone size is listed for some rows: how often the clone was seen (once, few, many), or a class if it is expanded.

abundance,v_gene,CDR3aa
-,TRBV4-1,ASSQDLRDRVNYGYT
-,TRBV25-1,ASSESGLAGEAQY
once,TRBV19,ASSPRRDRGRETQY
-,TRBV18,ASSPVDSQETQY
-,TRBV2,ATRRDMNTEAF
-,TRBV12-5,ASGLGQGDDEQF
-,TRBV5-1,ASSAGTGGQPQH
-,TRBV10-3,AILAGFYGELF
once,TRBV20-1,SARLDRAAF
-,TRBV19,ASSSRTGGSGANVLT
-,TRBV5-4,ASSLGAGTIYEAF
few,TRBV11-2,ASSLDPRGQPQH
-,TRBV5-1,ASSSKGTGDTEAF
-,TRBV11-2,ASSPGDKSGNTIY
-,TRBV18,ASSPRGLAGSEQY
once,TRBV11-2,ASSLDGGGPYEQY
-,TRBV29-1,SVAQVSANYGYT
-,TRBV4-1,ASSLLRGDTEAF
-,TRBV28,ASSIPTGAGSEAF
once,TRBV3-1/TRBV3-2,ASSRRGTDTQY
-,TRBV2,ASRGRVTQY
-,TRBV3-1/TRBV3-2,ASSKPSGGDTQY
-,TRBV28,ASSLTPGVLGSPLH
-,TRBV7-2,ASSPSSGNYGYT
-,TRBV7-9,ASSLAGPITREQY
-,TRBV5-6,ASSLGPLLYEQY
-,TRBV19,ASSRTGYGYT
-,TRBV18,ASSGSTDTQY
-,TRBV3-1/TRBV3-2,ASSQGSGANQPQH
-,TRBV13,ASSDPRWGGSGNTIY
few,TRBV2,ASSQRGTGELF
-,TRBV6-5,ASRRVGSGANVLT
-,TRBV11-1,ASSLIAGGLGEQF
-,TRBV10-3,AIRSGHSTEAF
-,TRBV28,ASSLGQGGGWDTEAF
-,TRBV5-1,ASSLIQEVQF
-,TRBV6-5,ASRRWQFGNQPQH
-,TRBV7-8,ASSRRDSTDTQY
-,TRBV18,ASSGGRLGGGANVLT
-,TRBV6-1,ASSEGVLRYSNQPQH
-,TRBV19,ASSIDYRTGELF
-,TRBV20-1,SASPLSYGYT
-,TRBV21-1,ASSKDLGQDGGPTLAKNIQY
-,TRBV29-1,SVATVPRQPQH
-,TRBV5-1,ASSLAPSVMNTEAF
few,TRBV7-2,ASRPRYQNTGELF
-,TRBV5-5,ASSLDRGADTQY
-,TRBV30,AFRRGGEKLF
-,TRBV28,ASSHRDEQF
once,TRBV27,ASSSRGRLNSPLH